This T cell receptor (beta chain) was identified in a study of graft-versus-host responses after intestinal transplantation. Study context: The transplants performed in recipients were multivisceral, liver-intestinal, or isolated intestinal. Anti-thymocyte globulin served as induction for all recipients, who then took tacrolimus and steroids for approximately three years. Study observations and caveats: Peak levels of circulating GvH clones tracked with early post-transplant HvG declines. Some GvH clones appeared in ileal mucosa or blood before recipient bone marrow.

Profiled with immunoSEQ multiplex PCR; TCRdb holds only in-frame clones, not every one. The data hold about 110,000 clones, with 85% to 95% observed a single time. After removal of 4 bases from V and 6 bases from J, the junction contained 13 bases not matched to a gene. CDR1 is SGDLS and CDR2 is YYNGEE in the germline V gene. The CDR3 runs to 16 residues. Worth noting for this clone: Its antigen remains unknown.

Specimen: unstimulated CD8+ T cells sorted from spleen or lymph node cells, collected before intestinal transplant. This sequence joins TRBV9 and TRBJ2-3; TRBD2 aligns across 8 bases. The receptor was derived from a human donor who received an intestinal transplant. The CDR3 protein is CASSLFRSGSMDTQYF. CDR3 DNA sequence: TGTGCCAGCAGCCTATTTAGGAGCGGGAGTATGGATACGCAGTATTTT.